This T cell receptor beta chain was obtained from a study of blood T cell repertoires in COVID-19. The wider study: Italy, Spain and the United States were the sources of the convalescent and acute COVID-19 samples.

This clone was observed once. The CDR3 covers 14 residues. Germline V gene data show CDR1 as SQVTM and CDR2 as ANQGSEA. V dropped 3 bases and J dropped 0 bases, with 11 bases sitting between them. Sequencing was performed with immunoSEQ multiplex PCR; in TCRdb, only in-frame clones are kept and a portion is missing. Among around 70,000 clones listed, under 95% were seen once. Sequences were obtained from peripheral blood. This TCR was sampled from a man aged 50 to 59 with acute or convalescent COVID-19. V and J are TRBV29-1 and TRBJ1-2, with TRBD1 as a possible D gene (6 bases). CDR3 protein: CSVDPQGTNYGYTF. CDR3 nucleotide sequence: TGCAGCGTTGATCCACAGGGTACTAACTATGGCTACACCTTC.